Reported below is one TCR beta chain. What it recognizes is unknown. The PCR employed 60 Vbeta primers together with 13 Jbeta primers. The repertoire was sequenced with immunoSEQ multiplex PCR; TCRdb's copy has only in-frame clones and lacks some. Of about 200,000 clones listed, roughly four fifths are singletons. These data come from a study of cytomegalovirus exposure and HLA in healthy donors. General study points: Association with HLA alleles at 0.05 false discovery rate was found for approximately 18,000 TCR beta sequences in a later analysis. Later genetic work tied a missense DCLRE1C variant to beta-chain V and J trimming.

This CDR3 is built from 15 residues. V was pared by 2 bases and J by 3 bases, with 3 bases of the junction left unmatched. Germline V gene lookup returns CDR1 SNHLY and CDR2 FYNNEI. This chain uses TRBV2 with TRBJ2-2, with TRBD2 matching over 7 bases. Material for sequencing was PBMCs. This sequence was found in a woman in her forties or fifties in good health and CMV-seropositive. CDR3 nucleotide sequence: TGTGCCAGCAGTGAACTAGCGGATTACACCGGGGAGCTGTTTTTT. Translating it yields CASSELADYTGELFF.